The 20 T cell receptor beta chains listed next were all sequenced from one sample in a study of Ad26.COV2.S vaccination and SARS-CoV-2 variants. The data were produced by immunoSEQ multiplex PCR, yet TCRdb's version contains in-frame clones alone and is incomplete. The sample lists around 500,000 clones, about nine tenths occurring once. Indicated treatment: roughly 20 received Ad26.COV2.S at low or high dose, single or two shots; 5 received placebo; per-sample allocation not given. Following the first vaccine or placebo injection, samples were taken on day 63. Specimen: peripheral blood, collected in a trial of Ad26.COV2.S vaccine versus placebo. Receptors originate from a person aged 18-60 years who received the Ad26.COV2.S COVID-19 vaccine or a placebo.

The chain carries TRBV7-9 and TRBJ2-4; D call uncertain. V lost 6 bases and J lost 10, with 13 bases in between. The CDR3 spans 12 residues. CDR1 is SEHNR and CDR2 is FQNEAQ in the germline V gene (reference sequence). CDR3 DNA sequence: TGTGCCAGCAGTTCCTTTATCGGGATTCAGTACTTC. It codes for CASSSFIGIQYF.

As to this clone: No DNA is shown, since the ends of the CDR3 on it are uncertain; the CDR3 is the one TCRdb lists. This rearrangement joins TRBV30 to TRBJ1-4. The CDR3 region is 13 residues in length, termini included. The germline V gene encodes CDR1 GTSNPN and CDR2 SVGIG (reference sequence). The CDR3 reads CAWSVWAAGTLFF.

The chain carries TRBV4-1 and TRBJ1-4, with D possibly being TRBD1 (6 bases). V was trimmed by 4 bases and J by 4 bases, leaving 10 bases between them. In germline, CDR1 is MGHRA, CDR2 YSYEKL. This CDR3 is 14 amino acids long. DNA for the CDR3: TGCGCCAGCAGCCCGGGGGGGCTTAATGAAAAACTGTTTTTT. This codes for CASSPGGLNEKLFF.

The V call is TRBV6-6, the J call TRBJ2-1, with D uncertain. The germline gives CDR1 MNHNY, CDR2 SVGAGI (reference sequence). This CDR3 comprises 14 residues. V lost 4 bases and J lost 5, with 12 bases in between. The CDR3 is CASSFPDTDNEQFF. Here the CDR3 DNA reads TGTGCCAGCAGTTTTCCCGACACCGACAATGAGCAGTTCTTC.

The rearrangement links TRBV3-1 (or the pseudogene TRBV3-2) to TRBJ1-6; 8 bases map to TRBD1. J lost 8 bases, V lost 7 bases, and 7 bases had no gene match. The CDR3 runs 14 residues. Germline V gene lookup returns CDR1 LGHDT and CDR2 YNNKEL (reference sequence). The CDR3 reads CASTLGQGDSPLHF. CDR3 coding DNA: TGTGCCAGCACCCTAGGACAGGGAGATTCACCCCTCCACTTT.

This rearrangement joins TRBV14 to TRBJ1-5; TRBD1 might be the D (5 bases). The CDR3 runs 13 residues. V gave up 5 bases and J gave up 11 bases, with 16 bases separating them. Germline values: CDR1 SGHDN, CDR2 FVKESK. The CDR3 here is CASSSRSGAAQHF. The DNA for the CDR3 is TGTGCCAGCAGCTCCCGGAGCGGGGCGGCCCAGCATTTT.

The chain carries TRBV11-3 and TRBJ1-2, with 9 bases aligning to TRBD1. V was pared by 5 bases and J by 3 bases, with 1 base of the junction left unmatched. The CDR3 spans 13 residues. Germline CDR1 and CDR2: SGHNT and YENEEA. This chain's CDR3 is CASSGQGYYGYTF. The CDR3 DNA sequence: TGTGCCAGCAGCGGACAGGGGTACTATGGCTACACCTTC.

This clone was seen only once. The chain is built from TRBV7-9 and TRBJ2-5; 9 bases are a match to TRBD1. V dropped 5 bases and J dropped 5; count of bases not matched to a gene: 12. CDR1 and CDR2 (germline): SEHNR, FQNEAQ (reference sequence). This CDR3 is built from 16 residues. CDR3: CASSPKGQGVRETQYF. In nucleotides, the CDR3 is TGTGCCAGCAGCCCAAAGGGACAGGGTGTCCGTGAGACCCAGTACTTC.

The rearrangement links TRBV18 to TRBJ1-2; D call uncertain. CDR1 is KGHSH, CDR2 LQKENI, per germline. The CDR3 length is 13 residues. Trimming removed 3 bases at V and 4 bases at J, with 9 bases between. CDR3 protein: CASSPLDVYGYTF. Written as DNA, the CDR3 is TGTGCCAGCTCACCTCTGGACGTCTATGGCTACACCTTC.

The rearrangement uses TRBV6-2 or TRBV6-3 and TRBJ2-2; 8 bases agree with TRBD2. With V trimmed by 4 bases and J by 3 bases, 4 bases remained unmatched. This CDR3 spans 15 amino acids. Germline assignment: CDR1 MNHEY and CDR2 SVGEGT. As DNA, the CDR3 is TGTGCCAGCAGTTTCGGGAGGGATTACACCGGGGAGCTGTTTTTT. It codes for CASSFGRDYTGELFF.

A word on this clone: Different DNA sequences within this sample yield the same CDR3. J is TRBJ2-7 and V is TRBV6-2 or TRBV6-3; D is unclear. Trimming left V 0 bases short and J 4 bases short, with 4 bases between. The length of the CDR3 is 12 residues. CDR1 is MNHEY, CDR2 SVGEGT, per germline. The DNA for the CDR3 is TGTGCCAGCAGTTACTCGATATACGAGCAGTACTTC. Its protein is CASSYSIYEQYF.

V and J are TRBV24-1 and TRBJ2-1, with D hard to call. Per germline, CDR1 KGHDR and CDR2 SFDVKD. Trimming stripped 9 bases from V and 6 bases from J, with 20 bases between. The CDR3 length is 15 residues. The CDR3 sequence: CATCGVLDRINEQFF. CDR3 nucleotide sequence: TGTGCCACCTGTGGGGTGCTGGACCGAATCAATGAGCAGTTCTTC.

This clone was picked up a small number of times. The chain uses TRBV29-1 and TRBJ2-4; 7 nucleotides align to TRBD2. After removal of 7 bases from V and 8 bases from J, the junction contained 17 bases not matched to a gene. The CDR3 is made up of 15 amino acids. Per germline, CDR1 SQVTM and CDR2 ANQGSEA. This chain's CDR3 is CSAGMSHGGGDIQYF. DNA for the CDR3: TGCAGCGCTGGGATGTCCCACGGTGGGGGGGACATTCAGTACTTC.

This chain connects TRBV19 to TRBJ1-5; D remains ambiguous. This CDR3 spans 12 amino acids. The germline CDR1 and CDR2 sequences are LNHDA and SQIVND (reference sequence). With 2 bases removed from V and 7 bases from J, the gap between germline ends came to 6 bases. The CDR3 spells CASSITLQPQHF. The CDR3 nucleotides are TGTGCCAGTAGTATAACCCTCCAGCCCCAGCATTTT.

The rearrangement uses TRBV10-3 and TRBJ2-2; 7 bases map to TRBD1. The CDR3 is made up of 15 amino acids. The germline V gene has CDR1 ENHRY and CDR2 SYGVKD. Losses at the gene ends were 1 base for V and 6 bases for J; bases not matched to a gene: 5. In DNA, the CDR3 is TGTGCCATCAGTGAGTTCACAGGGGTCTCCGGGGAGCTGTTTTTT. Translated: CAISEFTGVSGELFF.

The chain couples TRBV4-1 to TRBJ2-1; D may be TRBD1 or TRBD2 (5 bases each). V was clipped by 1 base and J by 7 bases, with 17 bases between them. The CDR3 spans 16 residues. Germline lookup yields CDR1 MGHRA and CDR2 YSYEKL. The CDR3 loop reads CASSQARDGSPNEQFF. The CDR3 DNA reads TGCGCCAGCAGCCAAGCCCGGGACGGATCTCCAAATGAGCAGTTCTTC.

The CDR3 spells CASSLIGRENTEAFF. The CDR3 coding sequence is TGTGCCAGCAGCTTAATCGGGCGGGAGAACACTGAAGCTTTCTTT. The J gene is TRBJ1-1, the V gene TRBV7-9; D not certain. Per the germline V gene, CDR1 is SEHNR and CDR2 is FQNEAQ (reference sequence). This CDR3 has 15 residues. Trimming left V 2 bases short and J 1 base short, with 11 bases between. Based on the CDR3 plus reference TRBV7-9 and TRBJ1-1, the full variable domain is DTGVSQNPRHKITKRGQNVTFRCDPISEHNRLYWYRQTLGQGPEFLTYFQNEAQLEKSRLLSDRFSAERPKGSFSTLEIQRTEQGDSAMYLCASSLIGRENTEAFFGQGTRLTVV.

The chain uses TRBV21-1 and TRBJ2-7. TRBV21-1 is deemed a pseudogene. The CDR3 consists of 16 residues. CDR3 sequence reads: CASSIPPGFHSYEQYF. In DNA form, the CDR3 reads TGTGCCAGCAGCATCCCCCCGGGCTTTCATTCCTACGAGCAGTACTTC.

The CDR3 loop reads CASSIKQAVGGYTF. Written as DNA, the CDR3 is TGTGCCAGTAGTATTAAACAGGCAGTCGGTGGCTACACCTTC. This chain connects TRBV19 to TRBJ1-2, with D perhaps TRBD1 (5 bases). This CDR3 contains 14 residues. The germline gives CDR1 LNHDA, CDR2 SQIVND (reference sequence). The ends were cut back, 3 bases at V and 7 bases at J, with 15 bases in the middle.

J is TRBJ2-1 and V is TRBV7-6; D uncertain. This CDR3 contains 12 residues. Germline V CDR1 and CDR2: SGHVS, FNYEAQ. The ends were cut back, 2 bases at V and 13 bases at J, with 12 bases in the middle. CDR3 in amino acids: CASSLPLGYQFF. The CDR3 DNA reads TGTGCCAGCAGCTTACCCCTGGGATATCAGTTCTTC.